This T cell receptor beta chain was retrieved from a study of cytomegalovirus exposure and HLA in healthy donors. Method: immunoSEQ multiplex PCR; TCRdb's copy keeps in-frame clones and lacks some. The profile shows a few hundred thousand clones, more than 80% of them singletons. V was pared by 0 bases and J by 5 bases, with 5 bases of the junction left unmatched. Germline values: CDR1 SGHRS, CDR2 YFSETQ. The CDR3 contains 16 residues. The specimen sequenced was PBMCs. The chain recombines TRBV5-1 with TRBJ2-2; 9 bases are shared with TRBD1. The sequence was obtained from a woman aged 18-29 years in good health and CMV-seronegative. Here the CDR3 reads CASSLGDRERTGELFF. CDR3 sequence (DNA): TGCGCCAGCAGCTTGGGGGACAGGGAAAGAACCGGGGAGCTGTTTTTT.